The T cell receptor (beta chain) under discussion was sequenced for a study of immune evolution from preneoplasia to lung adenocarcinoma. Study-wide findings and caveats: Normal lung had highest clonality; later lesions appeared denser, more diverse. KRAS-mutant nodules had the highest T cell clonality. Top clone share appeared to fall from AAH through AIS, MIA, adenocarcinoma.

Premalignant or tumor cells were enriched by macro-dissection after pathologic assessment. Measured with immunoSEQ multiplex PCR; TCRdb has only the in-frame clones, and not every one. The sample includes fewer than 9,500 clones, around 83% of them seen just once. The germline V gene has CDR1 SNHLY and CDR2 FYNNEI. The V gene lost 7 bases and the J gene lost 2 bases, with 15 bases spanning the gap. The CDR3 sequence is 16 residues long. As regards this clone: The antigen is unknown.

The J gene is TRBJ2-6, the V gene TRBV2; a possible D gene is TRBD1 (6 bases). The sequence derives from a person aged 50-70 years with lung adenocarcinoma. The sequencing sample was made of FFPE invasive lung adenocarcinoma tissue. As DNA, the CDR3 is TGTGCCAGCACGACAGGAGGTAACGCTGGGGCCAACGTCCTGACTTTC. This encodes CASTTGGNAGANVLTF.